What follows are 6 T cell receptor beta chains derived from one specimen sequenced in a study of blood T cell repertoires in COVID-19. Produced via immunoSEQ multiplex PCR; TCRdb's table is partial and in-frame only. The sample yields approximately 150,000 clones, around 90% seen once. The sequenced sample consisted of peripheral blood. Every receptor here comes from a man between 60 and 75 years old with active or convalescent COVID-19.

V and J are TRBV7-9 and TRBJ2-3, with 9 bases aligning to TRBD2. Looked up from germline, CDR1 is SEHNR and CDR2 is FQNEAQ (reference sequence). CDR3 length equals 18 residues. J was trimmed by 0 bases and V by 0 bases; bases with no gene match: 7. For the CDR3, the DNA is TGTGCCAGCAGCTTAGCGCATAGCGGGGGACTCAGCACAGATACGCAGTATTTT. Encoded protein: CASSLAHSGGLSTDTQYF.

This chain joins TRBV5-1 and TRBJ2-7, with unresolved D. The CDR3 has 14 residues. Germline V gene sequence: CDR1 SGHRS, CDR2 YFSETQ. The V end lost 0 bases, the J end lost 3 bases, and 10 bases lay between the germline ends. For the CDR3, the DNA is TGCGCCAGCAGCTTGGAGGCGCGGCGCTACGAGCAGTACTTC. This sequence encodes CASSLEARRYEQYF.

The rearrangement uses TRBV5-1 and TRBJ2-2; D is unclear. This CDR3 has 15 amino acids. Germline-derived CDR1 and CDR2 are SGHRS and YFSETQ. V lost 4 bases and J 4 bases, leaving 14 bases between the germline ends. CDR3 amino acids: CASSRVGPSTGELFF. CDR3 bases: TGCGCCAGCAGCCGGGTCGGCCCGTCCACCGGGGAGCTGTTTTTT.

The CDR3 is CASSEGLAGVYEQYF. The CDR3 DNA sequence: TGTGCCAGCAGTGAAGGCTTAGCGGGGGTTTACGAGCAGTACTTC. This sequence joins TRBV6-1 and TRBJ2-7, with 9 positions matching TRBD2. Germline lookup yields CDR1 MNHNS and CDR2 SASEGT. V trimming: 1 base; J trimming: 4 bases; junction bases outside the gene matches: 5. This CDR3 contains 15 residues.

The V and J genes are TRBV15 and TRBJ2-7, with TRBD2 matching over 7 bases. V gave up 8 bases and J gave up 2 bases; unmatched junction bases: 9. CDR1 and CDR2 from the germline V gene are LNHNV and YYDKDF (reference sequence). This CDR3 spans 14 amino acids. The CDR3 DNA follows: TGTGCCACCCGCCAGCGGGGAGGCACCTACGAGCAGTACTTC. Translated, it gives CATRQRGGTYEQYF.

This sequence joins TRBV6-1 and TRBJ1-5, with D maybe TRBD1 (5 bases). Germline V lookup: CDR1 MNHNS, CDR2 SASEGT. There are 13 residues in the CDR3. Trimming took off 9 bases at V and 0 bases at J, with 9 bases between the two ends. DNA of the CDR3: TGTGCCAGTTCAGGGAATAGCAATCAGCCCCAGCATTTT. Amino acids: CASSGNSNQPQHF.